This T cell receptor (beta chain) is from a study of T cells after yellow fever vaccination (dated by TCRdb to the late 2010s). With regard to the full study: Libraries from fractions with low cell numbers were prepared with the SMART-Seq v4 Ultra Low Input RNA kit. Bulk PBMC replicates and cell subsets were isolated from blood drawn at multiple timepoints before and after both primary and secondary immunization. Two healthy male donors made up the cohort, one aged 18 to 29 years and the other aged 30 to 40 years. Bulk TCR alpha and beta repertoires were sequenced longitudinally to track T-cell clones before and after primary and booster YFV17D yellow fever vaccination. Overall study outcomes, separate from this receptor: The secondary T-cell response was found to be weaker but faster than the primary response, with a peak reached on day 5 rather than on day 15. Computational filtering was needed because FACS-sorted repertoires could contain abundant contaminating clonotypes from the bulk population. After the booster, most of the clones that had expanded following primary vaccination were detected again (roughly 96% of CD4 and roughly 90% of CD8), which suggests that memory was broadly maintained. Only a couple of donors were included in the study, so the extent to which the findings can be generalized is limited. A small fraction of clonotypes showed up in both the CD4 and CD8 compartments, probably as a result of convergent recombination.

This clonotype occurred many times. The antigen this receptor binds is unknown. Within one base of it there is no much larger clone, and no base qualities were kept. In the paper's terms, the treatment or condition label means: live attenuated yellow fever vaccine strain. PBMCs were isolated from peripheral blood using a standard Ficoll-Paque protocol. Dynabeads CD4 and CD8 positive selection kits were used to isolate the CD4 and CD8 T-cell fractions. TriZol was used to extract RNA from bulk PBMCs, from CD4 and CD8 fractions, and from dextramer-positive and dextramer-negative fractions. TCR cDNA was synthesized by 5'RACE template switching, through which a universal primer site and unique molecular identifiers were introduced. Priming for cDNA synthesis came from both the TCR alpha and TCR beta constant segments. Two PCR steps were used to amplify libraries, with sample barcodes and sequencing adapters being added in the second step. Sequencing of libraries was done on Illumina HiSeq 2500 (2x100 bp) or NovaSeq (2x150 bp). In the authors' own workflow: MIGEC handled demultiplexing of reads and collapsing into UMI consensus sequences, while MiXCR performed V(D)J alignment. Vaccine-responding clonotypes were defined with edgeR using replicate PBMC samples, requiring FDR below 0.01 and a log2 fold change above 5 up to day 15. Bulk clonotypes were assigned CD4 or CD8 identity according to which sequenced CD4 or CD8 repertoire held them at higher abundance. Clones were called with MiXCR by TCRdb after fastp trimmed the public reads at Q25, and only in-frame beta chains were retained. All rows with the same CDR3 protein become a single entry with the most common DNA and genes. The V and J calls reflect TCRdb's pipeline rather than the authors' work. The sample profile shows about 150,000 distinct CDR3 sequences; less than 8.5% of them were found once. The ten largest account for 0.55% to 0.7% of the sample.

For CDR1 and CDR2, the germline V gene (reference sequence) lists DFQATT and SNEGSKA. Including the terminal cysteine and phenylalanine, the CDR3 comprises 13 residues. Only the CDR3 region is kept as DNA, spanning 39 bases read in frame from base 1. Germline trimming: 3 bases from V, 5 bases from J; junction bases outside gene matches: 6. The chain links TRBV20-1 with TRBJ1-2, and 7 junctional nucleotides match TRBD1. The sequence was collected from a man younger than 45 who received the YFV17D yellow fever vaccine. The input for sequencing was CD4+ T cells sorted from PBMCs, taken 10 days after the yellow fever booster vaccination. The nucleotides read TGCAGTGCTAGTACAGGGGAATTTTATGGCTACACCTTC. Translated, this is CSASTGEFYGYTF.